This T cell receptor (beta chain) was sequenced in a study of blood T cell repertoires in COVID-19 (dated by TCRdb to 2018 to 2021). About the full investigation: Collaborator samples came from the United States, Italy and Spain and covered acute and convalescent phases of COVID-19. The material from the prospective study consisted of cDNA or gDNA derived from T cells, B-cell-depleted T cells, or PBMCs. Deeply sampled blood TCRbeta repertoires from subjects exposed to, actively infected with, or recovered from COVID-19 were included in the dataset. The repertoires were released in a freely available public database meant as a resource for research on the immune response to SARS-CoV-2. The samples were drawn from the first 160 participants of the ongoing ImmuneRACE study and from 950 to 1,500 subjects provided by 6 global collaborators. Sample metadata almost always included a de-identified subject ID, COVID-19 status, age in years and sex. HLA class I and class II types, where available, came from metadata supplied by the sample provider rather than from assay-based typing.

One collaborating source in Seattle enrolled patients while the patients were actively infected and followed the patients over time throughout the course of disease. Collaborating institutions collected whole blood in K2EDTA tubes following their own protocols. For TCRbeta analysis, collaborators shipped samples as frozen whole blood, isolated PBMCs, or DNA extracted from either of those sample types. The immunoSEQ Assay, a bias-controlled multiplex PCR, was used to amplify TCRbeta CDR3 regions from genomic DNA. On the authors' methods: The number of nucleated cells in each sample was estimated from the amplification of reference gene primers within the assay. To quantify the absolute abundance of each unique TCRbeta CDR3 rearrangement, sequence reads were collapsed and filtered. For each sample, productive Simpson clonality was calculated as the square root of Simpson's diversity index across productive rearrangements. As stored in TCRdb, this immuneACCESS dataset retains in-frame rearrangements with V and J assigned. A fraction of the clones does not appear; measured against another copy, unresolved V genes explain less than half of the discrepancy, and the remainder lacks a known reason. The DNA was the basis for D and trimming; V, J and clone size are from that table. For this sample there are 250,000 to 350,000 clones; about four fifths appear just once. More than 1.2% of the sample is held by the ten biggest clonotypes.

As concerns this clone: Its antigen is currently not known. There are no base qualities to consult, and no much larger clone falls within one base.

Findings and caveats that apply to the study as a whole: The amount of clinical and demographic metadata varied by source and participant and was provided uncurated.

The germline V gene (reference sequence) supplies CDR1 MNHEY and CDR2 SMNVEV. V is cut by 8 bases and J by 4 bases, and the space between the germline ends is 17 bases. The CDR3 has 14 amino acids, counting the end cysteine and phenylalanine. Only the CDR3 DNA is retained, 42 bases long and in frame from the first base. Sequencing input: peripheral blood. The TCR originated in a human donor with COVID-19, enrolled during active disease. The donor label of this sample is uncertain. The chain links TRBV27 with TRBJ1-2; the D gene cannot be resolved reliably. The CDR3 region: CASAPLIRRYGYTF. In nucleotides, the sequence is TGTGCCAGCGCCCCCTTGATCAGGCGCTATGGCTACACCTTC.